This TCR beta chain is from a study of T cell responses to AZD1222 COVID-19 vaccine. Whole-study context: Researchers grouped second doses given at about 4 or about 12 weeks into one pool. Findings and caveats of the study: Scientists sampled the repertoires only once the peak T cell response had passed. The donors showed a predominance of white British ancestry and of females, with possible underestimation of clonal diversity.

Profiling relied on immunoSEQ multiplex PCR, and the TCRdb table lists in-frame clones only, not all of them. The profile shows 64,000 or so clones, 80% to 85% of them singletons. The count of this clone is one. Its target is not known. CDR3 length: 16 amino acids. Trimming pared 7 bases from V and 0 bases from J, leaving 16 bases between. In germline, CDR1 is LNHDA, CDR2 SQIVND (reference sequence). The receptor was isolated from an adult in good health. This sequence joins TRBV19 and TRBJ1-3; no clear D. Material: peripheral blood, obtained on day 0 of AZD1222 vaccination. In nucleotides, the CDR3 is TGTGCCAGTACCACCCTGGCGTCTAACTCTGGAAACACCATATATTTT. This codes for CASTTLASNSGNTIYF.